The sequence of this TCR beta chain was determined in a study of shared clonotypes between healthy human individuals. Study information: The study enrolled two women and three men aged 18 to 49. Study-wide findings and caveats: The sole specimen, blood, was sampled, and tissue repertoires likely differ.

As for this clone: Its antigen is unknown.

The assay was immunoSEQ multiplex PCR, and TCRdb's table has in-frame clones only and misses some. Of over a million clones listed, 95% to 99% were seen once; the top ten hold roughly 0.45%. Donors comprised healthy HIV-negative adults lacking recent acute infections or vaccinations. A split of CD4+ cells into CD45RA+ naive and CD45RA-negative memory subsets was performed. Sequencing was performed on naive CD4+ T cells sorted from blood. Noted subset: CD45RA+ positively selected. This sequence was found in a man aged 30 to 45 in good health.

CDR3 loop: CATSRRTGVKGGYTF. The CDR3 DNA sequence: TGTGCCACCAGCAGAAGGACAGGGGTGAAAGGAGGCTACACCTTC. This rearrangement joins TRBV15 to TRBJ1-2; 9 positions agree with TRBD1. The CDR3 loop spans 15 amino acids. Trimming took 2 bases from V and 8 from J; bases not matched to a gene: 9. Germline V lookup: CDR1 LNHNV, CDR2 YYDKDF (reference sequence).